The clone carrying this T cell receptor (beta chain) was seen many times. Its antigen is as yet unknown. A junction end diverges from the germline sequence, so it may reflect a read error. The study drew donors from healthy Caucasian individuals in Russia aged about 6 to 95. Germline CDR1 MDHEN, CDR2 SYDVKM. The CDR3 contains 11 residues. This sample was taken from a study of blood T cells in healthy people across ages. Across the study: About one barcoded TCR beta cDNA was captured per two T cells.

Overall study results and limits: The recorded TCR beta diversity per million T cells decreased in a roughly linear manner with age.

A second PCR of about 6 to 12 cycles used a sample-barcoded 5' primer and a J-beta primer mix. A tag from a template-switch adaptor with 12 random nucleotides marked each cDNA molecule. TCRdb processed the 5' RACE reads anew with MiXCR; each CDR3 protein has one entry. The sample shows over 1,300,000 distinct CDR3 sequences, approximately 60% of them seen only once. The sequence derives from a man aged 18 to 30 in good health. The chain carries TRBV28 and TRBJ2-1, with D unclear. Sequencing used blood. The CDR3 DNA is TGCGCCAGCAGCCTTGGACGTGAGCAGTTCTTC. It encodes CASSLGREQFF.